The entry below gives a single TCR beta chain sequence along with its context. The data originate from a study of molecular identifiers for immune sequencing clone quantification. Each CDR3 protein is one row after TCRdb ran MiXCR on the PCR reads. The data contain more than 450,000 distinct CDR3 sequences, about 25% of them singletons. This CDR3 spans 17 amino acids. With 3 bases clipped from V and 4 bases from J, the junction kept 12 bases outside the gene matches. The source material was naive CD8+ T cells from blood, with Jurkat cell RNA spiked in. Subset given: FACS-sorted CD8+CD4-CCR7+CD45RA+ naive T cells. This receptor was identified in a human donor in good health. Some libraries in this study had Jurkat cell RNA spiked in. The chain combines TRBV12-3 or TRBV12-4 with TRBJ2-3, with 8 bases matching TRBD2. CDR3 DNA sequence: TGTGCCAGCAGTTTCACCGGGACTAGTCATAACGCAGATACGCAGTATTTT. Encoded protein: CASSFTGTSHNADTQYF.